The 22 T cell receptor beta chains below all came from one sample that was sequenced in a study of cytomegalovirus exposure and HLA in healthy donors (dated by TCRdb to 2016 to 2017). Preparation of the library involved the immunoSEQ multiplex PCR assay. The multiplex PCR relied on a mix of 60 forward primers for TCR Vbeta segments and 13 reverse primers for TCR Jbeta segments. Imported from immuneACCESS, the table was reduced by TCRdb to in-frame sequences with V and J called. These copies leave out some clones; in studies compared against another copy, an unresolved V gene accounts for under half, and the cause of the remainder is not known. The table for this sample lists 100,000 to 150,000 clones; over 60% of them were counted only once. The ten largest clones add up to around 4% of the sample. Sequencing was performed on PBMCs. Every receptor here comes from a male donor in good health and CMV-seropositive.

The chain couples TRBV4-1 to TRBJ1-1, with D maybe TRBD1 (6 bases). Trimming cost V 1 base and J 2 bases, with 11 bases left between them. CDR1 is MGHRA and CDR2 is YSYEKL in the germline V gene. There are 15 residues in the CDR3. CDR3 protein: CASSQVGGANTEAFF. CDR3 bases: TGCGCCAGCAGCCAAGTAGGGGGGGCCAACACTGAAGCTTTCTTT.

This chain links TRBV29-1 with TRBJ1-2, with TRBD1 identical over 7 bases. The CDR3 has 14 residues. J was trimmed by 4 bases and V by 0 bases; bases with no gene match: 5. Germline CDR1 and CDR2: SQVTM and ANQGSEA. The CDR3 bases are TGCAGCGTTGAAGAGGGCAGGGGGGTCTATGGCTACACCTTC. Translated, it gives CSVEEGRGVYGYTF.

J is TRBJ2-7 and V is TRBV4-1, with 7 nucleotides matching TRBD1. CDR3 length equals 16 residues. CDR1 MGHRA and CDR2 YSYEKL come from the germline V gene. With V trimmed by 0 bases and J by 3 bases, 8 bases remained unmatched. DNA for the CDR3: TGCGCCAGCAGCCAAGAACAGGGGCCACCCTACTACGAGCAGTACTTC. It specifies CASSQEQGPPYYEQYF.

The genes are TRBV30 and TRBJ2-2, with D perhaps matching TRBD2 (5 bases). Germline V lookup: CDR1 GTSNPN, CDR2 SVGIG (reference sequence). V was trimmed by 3 bases and J by 5 bases, leaving 10 bases between them. The CDR3 is 13 amino acids. The CDR3 nucleotides are TGTGCCTGGAGCCGAGGGCGAACCGGGGAGCTGTTTTTT. The encoded protein is CAWSRGRTGELFF.

This clone was detected a few times. The chain combines TRBV7-2 with TRBJ2-2, with TRBD2 matching 15 bases. In germline, CDR1 is SGHTA, CDR2 FQGNSA. This CDR3 comprises 19 residues. V shed 3 bases, J shed 4 bases, and the junction held 9 bases outside the gene matches. The CDR3 here is CASSFYRGLAGGRTGELFF. CDR3 coding DNA: TGTGCCAGCAGCTTTTATAGAGGACTAGCGGGAGGGCGCACCGGGGAGCTGTTTTTT.

The rearrangement links TRBV7-9 to TRBJ2-7, with TRBD2 identical over 9 bases. The germline gives CDR1 SEHNR, CDR2 FQNEAQ (reference sequence). The CDR3 has 17 amino acids. The V segment lost 1 base and the J segment 6 bases; nucleotides outside the gene matches: 13. This chain's CDR3 is CASSLGRLAGEEGEQYF. DNA for the CDR3: TGTGCCAGCAGCTTAGGAAGGTTAGCGGGAGAGGAGGGCGAGCAGTACTTC.

In the case of this clone: An end of the junction does not agree with germline; a read error may underlie this. This specimen includes other DNA sequences encoding the same CDR3. The rearrangement uses TRBV5-4 and TRBJ1-4; D gene uncertain. Germline assignment: CDR1 SGHNT and CDR2 YYREEE (reference sequence). The CDR3 covers 16 residues. The CDR3 DNA reads TGCGCCAGCAGCTTTGGGGAGGGTGCAACTAATGAAAAACTGTTTTTT. Amino acid sequence: CASSFGEGATNEKLFF.

The genes are TRBV15 and TRBJ1-2; no definite D call. This CDR3 has 15 amino acids. Germline V gene lookup returns CDR1 LNHNV and CDR2 YYDKDF (reference sequence). V lost 0 bases, J lost 7 bases, and 15 bases lay in between. The CDR3 region is CATSRDLDTEGGYTF. As DNA, the CDR3 is TGTGCCACCAGCAGAGATCTCGACACCGAGGGTGGCTACACCTTC.

This chain links TRBV28 with TRBJ1-2; possibly TRBD1 for D (5 bases). This CDR3 is built from 15 residues. Per the germline V gene, CDR1 is MDHEN and CDR2 is SYDVKM. V was clipped by 2 bases and J by 4 bases, with 14 bases between them. CDR3 amino acids: CASSLPRWGGYGYTF. DNA of the CDR3: TGTGCCAGCAGTTTACCCAGGTGGGGGGGCTATGGCTACACCTTC.

The chain combines TRBV5-6 with TRBJ2-7, with 7 bases aligning to TRBD1. CDR1 and CDR2 from the germline V gene are SGHDT and YYEEEE. This CDR3 spans 16 amino acids. With 4 bases clipped from V and 2 bases from J, the junction kept 12 bases outside the gene matches. The CDR3 loop reads CASSPQGDSGTYEQYF. The CDR3, as DNA: TGTGCCAGCAGCCCTCAGGGGGACAGCGGAACCTACGAGCAGTACTTC.

The chain links TRBV5-1 to TRBJ2-5; 8 bases fit TRBD2. Germline trimming cut 1 base from V and 5 bases from J; bases unmatched to any gene: 4. Germline assignment: CDR1 SGHRS and CDR2 YFSETQ. There are 14 residues in the CDR3. CDR3 in amino acids: CASSLPAGDETQYF. The CDR3 DNA reads TGCGCCAGCAGCTTGCCAGCGGGAGATGAGACCCAGTACTTC.

This rearrangement joins TRBV7-3 to TRBJ2-6, with 7 bases lining up with TRBD2. The J segment lost 0 bases and the V segment lost 4 bases, leaving 3 bases of the junction unmatched. The germline gives CDR1 SGHTA, CDR2 FQGTGA. There are 16 residues in the CDR3. CDR3 sequence: CASSSPGGSGANVLTF. CDR3 nucleotides: TGTGCCAGCAGCTCCCCGGGGGGCTCTGGGGCCAACGTCCTGACTTTC.

This clone was seen a few times. Other nucleotide sequences from this sample produce the same CDR3. CDR3 bases: TGCGCCAGCAGCTTGGTCCCAGGGTACAATGAGCAGTTCTTC. Encoded protein: CASSLVPGYNEQFF. The chain combines TRBV5-1 with TRBJ2-1; D may be TRBD1 (5 bases). The CDR3 loop spans 14 amino acids. V gave up 0 bases and J gave up 4 bases, with 8 bases separating them. CDR1 is SGHRS, CDR2 YFSETQ, per germline.

The V call is TRBV25-1, the J call TRBJ2-3; D perhaps matches TRBD1 (5 bases). Germline CDR1 and CDR2: MGHDK and SYGVNS. This CDR3 is 13 amino acids long. V was pared by 3 bases and J by 4 bases, with 8 bases between. The CDR3 protein is CASSDSRADTQYF. Written as DNA, the CDR3 is TGTGCCAGCAGTGATTCCAGGGCAGATACGCAGTATTTT.

The rearrangement joins TRBV7-9 to TRBJ1-2; 9 nucleotides agree with TRBD1. Trimming at V came to 3 bases and at J to 3 bases, leaving 5 bases not matched to a gene. The CDR3 is 15 residues long. CDR1 is SEHNR, CDR2 FQNEAQ, per germline (reference sequence). The CDR3 DNA reads as TGTGCCAGCAGCTTGGCGGGACAGGGCCACTATGGCTACACCTTC. The encoded protein is CASSLAGQGHYGYTF.

The gene calls are TRBV5-4 and TRBJ1-2; 7 bases are a match to TRBD1. Germline CDR1 is SGHNT and CDR2 is YYREEE (reference sequence). After removal of 4 bases from V and 3 bases from J, the junction contained 9 bases not matched to a gene. The CDR3 spans 15 residues. DNA of the CDR3: TGTGCCAGCAGCCACAGGGGAGAGATTTACTATGGCTACACCTTC. It translates to CASSHRGEIYYGYTF. Full variable domain (remainder filled in from reference TRBV5-4 and TRBJ1-2): ETGVTQSPTHLIKTRGQQVTLRCSSQSGHNTVSWYQQALGQGPQFIFQYYREEENGRGNFPPRFSGLQFPNYSSELNVNALELDDSALYLCASSHRGEIYYGYTFGSGTRLTVV.

The chain couples TRBV19 to TRBJ2-1; 16 bases line up with TRBD2. Trimming removed 5 bases from V and 7 bases from J; junction bases left unmatched: 8. The CDR3 covers 17 residues. The germline V gene encodes CDR1 LNHDA and CDR2 SQIVND (reference sequence). The CDR3 protein is CASSSGTSGRVGNEQFF. In DNA, the CDR3 is TGTGCCAGTAGTTCGGGGACTAGCGGGAGGGTCGGGAATGAGCAGTTCTTC.

In DNA form, the CDR3 reads TGCGCCAGCAGCCGATCTAGCGGAAGCTCCTACAATGAGCAGTTCTTC. It yields the protein CASSRSSGSSYNEQFF. The rearrangement uses TRBV5-1 and TRBJ2-1, with TRBD2 identical over 7 bases. The CDR3 is 16 amino acids. The V segment lost 4 bases and the J segment 0 bases; nucleotides outside the gene matches: 7. Germline CDR1 reads SGHRS; CDR2 reads YFSETQ.

The chain uses TRBV4-2 and TRBJ2-7; TRBD2 agrees at 13 bases. The CDR3 sequence is 16 residues long. V lost 0 bases and J lost 6; bases outside the gene matches: 5. Germline V gene data show CDR1 as LGHNA and CDR2 as YNFKEQ. The CDR3 DNA follows: TGTGCCAGCAGCCAAGAAGCCGGGACTAGCGGGATCGAGCAGTACTTC. This translates into CASSQEAGTSGIEQYF.

The CDR3, as DNA: TGTGCCAGCAGCTTAGAGTTCCCCTCGGCTAGCGGGGGGCAAAATGAGCAGTTCTTC. Residues: CASSLEFPSASGGQNEQFF. The chain combines TRBV7-8 with TRBJ2-1; 11 bases match TRBD2. This CDR3 is 19 amino acids long. V trimming: 1 base; J trimming: 7 bases; junction bases outside the gene matches: 15. Per the germline V gene, CDR1 is SGHVS and CDR2 is FQNEAQ.

The chain uses TRBV7-3 and TRBJ2-3; no firm D call. Germline V gives CDR1 SGHTA, CDR2 FQGTGA. Trimming removed 5 bases from V and 2 bases from J, with 11 bases in between. This CDR3 is built from 14 residues. CDR3 residues: CASSPRVATDTQYF. The CDR3 DNA reads as TGTGCCAGCAGCCCTAGAGTGGCCACAGATACGCAGTATTTT.

This clone was counted between two and nine times. The rearrangement links TRBV18 to TRBJ1-1; no reliable D call. The V and J ends lost 3 bases and 3 bases respectively, with 11 bases between them. The germline gives CDR1 KGHSH, CDR2 LQKENI. The CDR3 contains 14 residues. The CDR3 region has the DNA TGTGCCAGCTCACCGTTTACCCGGTACACTGAAGCTTTCTTT. Its translation: CASSPFTRYTEAFF.